This T cell receptor beta chain derives from a study of identical twins. TCRdb independently ran MiXCR on the 5' RACE reads; one entry per CDR3 protein. Among 1.5 million to 2 million distinct CDR3 sequences listed, about 32% were seen once. The CDR3 sequence is 14 residues long. V was clipped by 4 bases and J by 1 base, with 9 bases between them. Germline V gives CDR1 MNHNS, CDR2 SASEGT. This receptor was obtained from a newborn girl in good health. Sequencing used cord blood. The gene calls are TRBV6-1 and TRBJ2-3, with D unresolved. The DNA for the CDR3 is TGTGCCAGCAGTGGTAATGACCGCACAGATACGCAGTATTTT. Translation: CASSGNDRTDTQYF.